This T cell receptor beta chain is from a study of cytomegalovirus exposure and HLA in healthy donors. Whole-study findings and limits: It was 160 or so TCR beta chains that were listed as cytomegalovirus-associated.

The primer mix had 60 Vbeta and 13 Jbeta primers. Produced via immunoSEQ multiplex PCR; TCRdb's table is partial and in-frame only. The table lists about 200,000 clones, 65% to 90% of them singletons. Notes on this clone: The antigen is unknown.

Germline values: CDR1 LNHNV, CDR2 YYDKDF (reference sequence). The CDR3 is made up of 16 amino acids. V gave up 1 base and J gave up 4 bases, with 16 bases separating them. The TCR was taken from a girl between 5 and 17 years old in good health and CMV-seronegative. This chain links TRBV15 with TRBJ1-1; the D gene is possibly TRBD1 (5 bases). The source material was PBMCs. As DNA, the CDR3 is TGTGCCACCAGCAGAGTGCGGGGCCGAGGAGGCACTGAAGCTTTCTTT. Its translation: CATSRVRGRGGTEAFF.